Below are 16 T cell receptor beta chains sequenced from a single sample in a study of blood T cell repertoires in COVID-19. The table came from immunoSEQ multiplex PCR; TCRdb's copy has only in-frame clones and leaves some out. The data contain about 140,000 clones, around 82% of them singletons. Sequencing used PBMCs or T cells enriched from blood (not recorded which). All receptors come from a man aged 45-65 years in a cohort exposed to, infected with or recovered from COVID-19 (not recorded which).

The CDR3 protein is CASSPLSLAGYEQFF. The CDR3 region has the DNA TGTGCCAGCAGCCCACTCTCTCTAGCGGGATATGAGCAGTTCTTC. V gene TRBV9 combines with J gene TRBJ2-1; 9 nucleotides match TRBD2. The germline V gene encodes CDR1 SGDLS and CDR2 YYNGEE. Germline trimming cut 4 bases from V and 8 bases from J; bases unmatched to any gene: 10. This CDR3 comprises 15 residues.

This clone was detected only once. J is TRBJ2-7 and V is TRBV5-1, with TRBD1 as a possible D gene (5 bases). V gave up 5 bases and J gave up 5 bases, with 14 bases separating them. The CDR3 loop spans 13 amino acids. Germline loops: CDR1 SGHRS, CDR2 YFSETQ. The DNA for the CDR3 is TGCGCCAGCAGTTTTCAGGGTTGGGACGAGCAGTACTTC. Its translation: CASSFQGWDEQYF. The variable domain in full, completed from reference TRBV5-1 and TRBJ2-7, reads KAGVTQTPRYLIKTRGQQVTLSCSPISGHRSVSWYQQTPGQGLQFLFEYFSETQRNKGNFPGRFSGRQFSNSRSEMNVSTLELGDSALYLCASSFQGWDEQYFGPGTRLTVT.

CDR3 protein: CASSQDTGLLYNEQFF. The CDR3 nucleotides are TGCGCCAGCAGCCAAGATACAGGGCTTCTATACAATGAGCAGTTCTTC. The chain carries TRBV4-3 and TRBJ2-1; perhaps TRBD1 as D (6 bases). This CDR3 has 16 residues. Per germline, CDR1 LGHNA and CDR2 YSLEER. V was cut by 0 bases and J by 4 bases, with 13 bases left in between.

This chain uses TRBV7-9 with TRBJ2-7; D gene ambiguous. Trimming took off 1 base at V and 1 base at J, with 5 bases between the two ends. This CDR3 has 13 residues. CDR1 is SEHNR, CDR2 FQNEAQ, per germline (reference sequence). The CDR3 reads CASSLGRSYEQYF. Here the CDR3 DNA reads TGTGCCAGCAGCTTAGGGCGGTCCTACGAGCAGTACTTC.

This chain joins TRBV6-1 and TRBJ2-7; the D gene is possibly TRBD1 (5 bases). The CDR3 has 13 amino acids. V shed 3 bases and J shed 4 bases, with 10 bases lying between them. Germline V CDR1 and CDR2: MNHNS, SASEGT. The CDR3 loop reads CASSDQGLYEQYF. The CDR3 DNA sequence: TGTGCCAGCAGTGATCAGGGTCTGTACGAGCAGTACTTC.

This clone appeared once. This chain joins TRBV9 and TRBJ1-1; D call uncertain. Germline V gives CDR1 SGDLS, CDR2 YYNGEE. The CDR3 runs 13 residues. V dropped 4 bases and J dropped 1 base, with 8 bases sitting between them. CDR3 coding DNA: TGTGCCAGCAGCCCCACTGGGAACACTGAAGCTTTCTTT. Amino acid sequence: CASSPTGNTEAFF.

This clone appeared a single time. The chain combines TRBV5-5 with TRBJ1-2; D gene uncertain. This CDR3 is 14 amino acids long. The germline CDR1 and CDR2 sequences are SGHKS and YYEKEE (reference sequence). V was clipped by 0 bases and J by 0 bases, with 6 bases between them. This CDR3 is CASSLGAANYGYTF. The CDR3 DNA reads as TGTGCCAGCAGCTTGGGGGCAGCTAACTATGGCTACACCTTC.

V and J are TRBV7-2 and TRBJ2-3, with 8 bases lining up with TRBD2. CDR1 is SGHTA and CDR2 is FQGNSA in the germline V gene. This CDR3 region has 14 residues. Trimming removed 4 bases from V and 5 bases from J; junction bases left unmatched: 5. The CDR3 sequence is CASSYGGALDTQYF. As DNA, the CDR3 is TGTGCCAGCAGCTACGGGGGGGCCCTAGATACGCAGTATTTT.

V is TRBV6-6 and J is TRBJ2-7; D perhaps matches TRBD1 (5 bases). Trimming removed 4 bases at V and 5 bases at J, with 18 bases between. Germline V gene lookup returns CDR1 MNHNY and CDR2 SVGAGI (reference sequence). The CDR3 has 15 amino acids. This CDR3 reads CASSLIRTSSDEQYF. CDR3 bases: TGTGCCAGCAGTTTAATCAGGACATCGAGCGACGAGCAGTACTTC.

This chain links TRBV10-3 with TRBJ2-3; weak D call: TRBD2 (7 bases). Germline V lookup: CDR1 ENHRY, CDR2 SYGVKD. Trimming left V 2 bases short and J 4 bases short, with 10 bases between. This CDR3 is 14 amino acids long. CDR3 protein: CAISEGGAADTQYF. Written as DNA, the CDR3 is TGTGCCATCAGTGAGGGGGGGGCGGCAGATACGCAGTATTTT.

This clone was counted a few times. This chain connects TRBV30 to TRBJ1-2, with D unclear. There are 12 residues in the CDR3. Deletions cut 0 bases from V and 5 bases from J, with 7 bases between. Germline V CDR1 and CDR2: GTSNPN, SVGIG (reference sequence). The CDR3 bases are TGTGCCTGGAGTGTAACTGAATATGGCTACACCTTC. Translating it yields CAWSVTEYGYTF. The entire variable domain, with the rest obtained from reference TRBV30 and TRBJ1-2, is as follows: SQTIHQWPATLVQPVGSPLSLECTVEGTSNPNLYWYRQAAGRGLQLLFYSVGIGQISSEVPQNLSASRPQDRQFILSSKKLLLSDSGFYLCAWSVTEYGYTFGSGTRLTVV.

This chain connects TRBV3-1 (or the pseudogene TRBV3-2) to TRBJ2-5; D is perhaps TRBD2 (6 bases). The CDR3 is 16 amino acids. Germline-derived CDR1 and CDR2 are LGHDT and YNNKEL (reference sequence). Trimming pared 4 bases from V and 3 bases from J, leaving 18 bases between. This chain's CDR3 is CASSPSPGTGKETQYF. CDR3 nucleotides: TGTGCCAGCAGCCCCTCACCAGGGACTGGGAAAGAGACCCAGTACTTC.

The chain uses TRBV7-2 and TRBJ2-3, with 8 bases aligning to TRBD1. This CDR3 region has 13 residues. CDR1 and CDR2 from the germline V gene are SGHTA and FQGNSA. V lost 3 bases to trimming and J lost 6 bases; unmatched junction nucleotides: 2. The CDR3 sequence: CASSFRQGDTQYF. The CDR3 coding sequence is TGTGCCAGCAGCTTTCGACAGGGGGATACGCAGTATTTT.

This clone was picked up a small number of times. J is TRBJ1-3 and V is TRBV13; D may be TRBD1 (6 bases). This CDR3 has 15 residues. The germline gives CDR1 PRHDT, CDR2 FYEKMQ (reference sequence). V lost 0 bases to trimming and J lost 4 bases, with 10 bases between them. The CDR3 nucleotides are TGTGCCAGCAGCTTAGGCACAGGGATAGGAAACACCATATATTTT. Protein product: CASSLGTGIGNTIYF. The whole variable domain, filled in from reference TRBV13 and TRBJ1-3, reads AAGVIQSPRHLIKEKRETATLKCYPIPRHDTVYWYQQGPGQDPQFLISFYEKMQSDKGSIPDRFSAQQFSDYHSELNMSSLELGDSALYFCASSLGTGIGNTIYFGEGSWLTVV.

The chain recombines TRBV28 with TRBJ2-7; TRBD1 matches 8 bases. Per germline, CDR1 MDHEN and CDR2 SYDVKM. Trimming cost V 4 bases and J 0 bases; bases outside gene matches: 5. The CDR3 length is 15 residues. The CDR3 is CASSSGTGPSYEQYF. In DNA, the CDR3 is TGTGCCAGCAGTTCCGGGACAGGACCCTCCTACGAGCAGTACTTC. Drawing the rest from reference TRBV28 and TRBJ2-7, the complete variable domain is DVKVTQSSRYLVKRTGEKVFLECVQDMDHENMFWYRQDPGLGLRLIYFSYDVKMKEKGDIPEGYSVSREKKERFSLILESASTNQTSMYLCASSSGTGPSYEQYFGPGTRLTVT.

The chain couples TRBV11-2 to TRBJ1-1; D uncertain. Between the trimmed V and J ends, which lost 8 bases and 5 bases, there was a span of 9 bases. The CDR3 has 11 amino acids. Germline CDR1 is SGHAT and CDR2 is FQNNGV. The CDR3 is CASAVATEAFF. In DNA, the CDR3 is TGTGCCAGCGCGGTGGCAACTGAAGCTTTCTTT.